A selection of T cell receptor beta chains follows, all from one sample in a study of naive and memory T cell subsets. TCRdb re-called the UMI-ligation and nested PCR reads through MiXCR, storing one row per CDR3 protein. The table has more than 100,000 distinct CDR3 sequences, approximately 37% seen once. The source material was central memory CD4+ T cells from blood. Source of these receptors: a human donor in good health. The CDR3 runs from the conserved cysteine through the conserved F or W. The D gene is left open where the match is weak. Expanded clones get a size class; other rows say once, few or many, or leave the size out.

.,few,TRBJ2-1,15,TRBV6-2/TRBV6-3,TGTGCCAGCAGTTACGGAGGTCTTTTCTACAATGAGCAGTTCTTC,CASSYGGLFYNEQFF
TRBD2,.,TRBJ2-2,16,TRBV3-1,TGTGCCAGCAGCCAAGCGTCCGGGCGGGGGAACGGGGAGCTGTTTTTT,CASSQASGRGNGELFF
.,few,TRBJ1-1,11,TRBV29-1,TGCAGCGTGGCCACGGGCACTGAAGCTTTCTTT,CSVATGTEAFF
TRBD1,.,TRBJ1-5,15,TRBV6-5,TGTGCCAGCAGCTCCGGGACAGGGGGCAATCAGCCCCAGCATTTT,CASSSGTGGNQPQHF
.,.,TRBJ2-2,12,TRBV20-1,TGCAGTGCTACGATAAAGTCCGGGGAGCTGTTTTTT,CSATIKSGELFF
TRBD2,.,TRBJ2-7,16,TRBV7-8,TGTGCCAGCAGCCCGGTGGGTAGCGGGAGCTCCTACGAGCAGTACTTC,CASSPVGSGSSYEQYF
TRBD1,.,TRBJ1-1,12,TRBV12-3/TRBV12-4,TGTGCCAGCAGCCGGGACAGTCTTGAAGCTTTCTTT,CASSRDSLEAFF
TRBD2,few,TRBJ2-1,16,TRBV29-1,TGCAGCGTCGTCGGGGGGACTAGCGGGGGCTACAATGAGCAGTTCTTC,CSVVGGTSGGYNEQFF
TRBD1,.,TRBJ2-1,13,TRBV28,TGTGCCAGCAAAACAGGGGGCCGGGGGGAGCAGTTCTTC,CASKTGGRGEQFF
TRBD1,few,TRBJ2-3,15,TRBV4-3,TGCGCCAGCAGCCAAGATAGAGGACAGGGCGATACGCAGTATTTT,CASSQDRGQGDTQYF
TRBD2,.,TRBJ2-7,15,TRBV20-1,TGCAGTGCTTACCGGGGGGGGAGGAGCTCCTACGAGCAGTACTTC,CSAYRGGRSSYEQYF
TRBD1,many,TRBJ1-5,13,TRBV12-3/TRBV12-4,TGTGCCAGCAGTTTGTCACAGGGGCAGCCCCAGCATTTT,CASSLSQGQPQHF
TRBD2,.,TRBJ2-2,20,TRBV6-5,TGTGCCAGCAGGCGCAACAAGAATGTTGGGCGGGAGAGGGGCACCGGGGAGCTGTTTTTT,CASRRNKNVGRERGTGELFF
.,.,TRBJ1-1,12,TRBV29-1,TGCAGCGTTGGGTCCGGGGCCACTGAAGCTTTCTTT,CSVGSGATEAFF
.,few,TRBJ2-1,13,TRBV20-1,TGCAGTGCTAGGGATAGATATTACAATGAGCAGTTCTTC,CSARDRYYNEQFF
TRBD1,few,TRBJ2-5,15,TRBV20-1,TGCAGTGCTAGAGTCGCCAGGGGGCTAACAGAGACCCAGTACTTC,CSARVARGLTETQYF
.,medium-sized,TRBJ2-3,15,TRBV12-3/TRBV12-4,TGTGCCAGCAGTTTAGCAGAAACTAGCACAGATACGCAGTATTTT,CASSLAETSTDTQYF
.,.,TRBJ2-7,12,TRBV28,TGTGCCAGCAGTTTGGGGGCCTACGAGCAGTACTTC,CASSLGAYEQYF
.,.,TRBJ2-4,14,TRBV29-1,TGCAGCGTTAGCGGAGGGATAGCCAAAAACATTCAGTACTTC,CSVSGGIAKNIQYF
TRBD1,.,TRBJ2-7,15,TRBV12-3/TRBV12-4,TGTGCCAGCAGCGAGACAGGGGCCGGGAGAGACGAGCAGTACTTC,CASSETGAGRDEQYF
.,many,TRBJ1-3,16,TRBV21-1,TGTGCCAGCAGCCCGAGGGGCCTAGACGCTGGAAACACCATATATTTT,CASSPRGLDAGNTIYF
TRBD2,.,TRBJ2-3,15,TRBV18,TGTGCCAGCTCGCAACGAGCGGGATGGGCAGATACGCAGTATTTT,CASSQRAGWADTQYF
TRBD2,.,TRBJ2-5,14,TRBV20-1,TGCAGTGCTAGCCGGACTAGCGGCCAAGAGACCCAGTACTTC,CSASRTSGQETQYF
.,few,TRBJ2-7,14,TRBV6-6,TGTGCCAGCAGTTACCTAGAGGGAGTTGGCGAGCAGTACTTC,CASSYLEGVGEQYF
.,.,TRBJ2-5,14,TRBV28,TGTGCCAGCAGACTCGTCCCAGGGCAAGAGACCCAGTACTTC,CASRLVPGQETQYF
TRBD2,.,TRBJ2-2,17,TRBV3-1,TGTGCCAGCAGCCAAGATTCTACGGGAGGATTAACCGGGGAGCTGTTTTTT,CASSQDSTGGLTGELFF
TRBD2,few,TRBJ2-4,17,TRBV7-2,TGTGCCAGCAGTCGTACTAGCGGGAGGGCCCACGGGAACATTCAGTACTTC,CASSRTSGRAHGNIQYF
.,.,TRBJ2-2,15,TRBV5-1,TGCGCCAGCAGCCCCGGAGCCACGAACACCGGGGAGCTGTTTTTT,CASSPGATNTGELFF
.,.,TRBJ1-5,14,TRBV5-4,TGTGCCAGCAGCAGAGACAGTTCCGATCAGCCCCAGCATTTT,CASSRDSSDQPQHF
TRBD1,many,TRBJ1-1,14,TRBV6-5,TGTGCGAGTCTAGGGGGCGTTGGAAAGACTGAAGCTTTCTTT,CASLGGVGKTEAFF
.,.,TRBJ2-7,14,TRBV5-1,TGCGCCAGCAGCCCTGACTCCGGCAGCGACGAGCAGTACTTC,CASSPDSGSDEQYF
.,.,TRBJ2-7,13,TRBV20-1,TGCAGTGCTAGCCAGGGTTTTACAGGCGAGCAGTACTTC,CSASQGFTGEQYF
.,.,TRBJ2-1,16,TRBV30,TGTGCCTGGACCCGAGGGGTCAGAGTCTCCTACAATGAGCAGTTCTTC,CAWTRGVRVSYNEQFF
.,many,TRBJ1-5,16,TRBV28,TGTGCCAGCAGTTCCCTACTTTTAAGGGGGGATCAGCCCCAGCATTTT,CASSSLLLRGDQPQHF
.,once,TRBJ2-7,12,TRBV28,TGTGCCAGCAGTTTATCTTACTACGAGCAGTACTTC,CASSLSYYEQYF
TRBD1,once,TRBJ1-5,16,TRBV12-3/TRBV12-4,TGTGCCAGCAGTCACACAGCGGACAGGTTCAATCAGCCCCAGCATTTT,CASSHTADRFNQPQHF
.,.,TRBJ2-1,13,TRBV27,TGTGCCAGCAGTTTAAGGGGTGTCAATGAGCAGTTCTTC,CASSLRGVNEQFF
.,.,TRBJ2-3,14,TRBV7-2,TGTGCCAGCAGCTACACAGGGACCATCGATACGCAGTATTTT,CASSYTGTIDTQYF
.,many,TRBJ2-3,13,TRBV5-4,TGTGCCAGCAGCGCGGGGGCTAGAGATACGCAGTATTTT,CASSAGARDTQYF
TRBD1,.,TRBJ2-3,15,TRBV10-3,TGTGCCATCAGTGTGTCGGACAGGGGTACAGATACGCAGTATTTT,CAISVSDRGTDTQYF
.,.,TRBJ1-1,13,TRBV6-1,TGTGCCAGCAGTGAACGGGCGGGCACTGAAGCTTTCTTT,CASSERAGTEAFF
.,.,TRBJ1-2,13,TRBV6-2/TRBV6-3,TGTGCCAGCAGTTTGACAACTAACTATGGCTACACCTTC,CASSLTTNYGYTF
.,.,TRBJ1-3,16,TRBV11-2,TGTGCCAGCAGCTTAGAGGCCCGAAGCTCTGGAAACACCATATATTTT,CASSLEARSSGNTIYF
TRBD2,many,TRBJ2-7,15,TRBV20-1,TGCAGTGCTAGTCTGAATAGCGGGAGACTGGGGGAGCAGTACTTC,CSASLNSGRLGEQYF
TRBD1,.,TRBJ2-4,15,TRBV18,TGTGCCAGCTCACTCGGGACAGGGTGGCAAAACATTCAGTACTTC,CASSLGTGWQNIQYF
.,.,TRBJ2-7,14,TRBV28,TGTGCCACTCTCCCTTACGACATGACCTACGAGCAGTACTTC,CATLPYDMTYEQYF
.,.,TRBJ2-1,16,TRBV7-8,TGTGCCAGCAGCATCCAGACACCGGGGGGCGGGAATGAGCAGTTCTTC,CASSIQTPGGGNEQFF
TRBD2,many,TRBJ2-3,16,TRBV6-5,TGTGCCAGCAGACCTTTAGCGGGAGGGGGCGGAGATACGCAGTATTTT,CASRPLAGGGGDTQYF
TRBD1,once,TRBJ1-5,17,TRBV28,TGTGCCAGCAGGTCCGGGACAGGGGCGAATAGCAATCAGCCCCAGCATTTT,CASRSGTGANSNQPQHF
.,many,TRBJ1-2,12,TRBV30,TGTGCCTGGACGGGAGGTGCAGGTGGCTACACCTTC,CAWTGGAGGYTF
.,.,TRBJ1-2,14,TRBV6-5,TGTGCCAGCAGTTACGAGCGAGACAGCTATGGCTACACCTTC,CASSYERDSYGYTF
.,.,TRBJ2-7,14,TRBV6-2/TRBV6-3,TGTGCCAGCAGTTACTCGGGATCGACCTACGAGCAGTACTTC,CASSYSGSTYEQYF
.,few,TRBJ2-7,13,TRBV6-5,TGTGCCAGCGGCAAGCGTCTCGGGGACGAGCAGTACTTC,CASGKRLGDEQYF